Below, 26 T cell receptor beta chains from the same sample are listed, as sequenced in a study of shared clonotypes between healthy human individuals (dated by TCRdb to the early 2020s). Library preparation used the immunoSEQ multiplex PCR assay. TCRdb took this table from immuneACCESS and kept in-frame rearrangements with V and J called. Such tables lack part of the clones; where checked against another copy, unresolved V genes explain under half of the gap, and the rest is unexplained. This sample comprises around 330,000 clones, over 65% of them detected only once. The top ten hold 10% of the sample. Material: memory CD4+ T cells sorted from blood. The cell subset or site label corresponds to: CD45RA-negative fraction. Source of these receptors: a man aged 25-45 years in good health.

The V call is TRBV27, the J call TRBJ2-3; TRBD2 aligns across 9 bases. Germline V CDR1 and CDR2: MNHEY, SMNVEV (reference sequence). The CDR3 spans 16 residues. Losses at the gene ends were 2 bases for V and 3 bases for J; bases not matched to a gene: 6. CDR3 in DNA: TGTGCCAGCAGTTTAGGTGCTAGCGGGAAGACAGATACGCAGTATTTT. Translated: CASSLGASGKTDTQYF.

J is TRBJ2-4 and V is TRBV19; D tentatively fits TRBD1 or TRBD2 (5 bases each). The ends were cut back, 7 bases at V and 6 bases at J, with 19 bases in the middle. This CDR3 has 15 amino acids. The germline gives CDR1 LNHDA, CDR2 SQIVND (reference sequence). DNA for the CDR3: TGTGCCAGTACTACTAAGGGGCAGGGAGTAAACATTCAGTACTTC. Translated: CASTTKGQGVNIQYF.

Turning to this clone: The final CDR3 position lacks the conserved phenylalanine or tryptophan, pointing to a likely read error. The rearrangement joins TRBV14 to TRBJ2-4, with a tentative D call TRBD2 (7 bases). CDR3 size: 17 residues. V lost 0 bases, J lost 0 bases, and 12 bases lay in between. Germline V CDR1 and CDR2: SGHDN, FVKESK. CDR3 nucleotide sequence: TGTGCCAGCAGCCAAGATCGGGGGGCTAGAGCCAAAAACATTCAGTACCTC. Amino acid sequence: CASSQDRGARAKNIQYL.

This clone was counted between two and nine times. CDR3 sequence (DNA): TGTGCCAGTAGTATACGGGGATACACTGAAGCTTTCTTT. Translated: CASSIRGYTEAFF. The V and J genes are TRBV19 and TRBJ1-1; no definite D call. Trimming cost V 2 bases and J 3 bases, with 7 bases left between them. This CDR3 is 13 amino acids long. Germline-derived CDR1 and CDR2 are LNHDA and SQIVND (reference sequence).

This chain joins TRBV10-3 and TRBJ2-1; TRBD2 agrees at 15 bases. J gave up 12 bases and V 0 bases, and 6 bases lay outside the gene matches. Germline V gene sequence: CDR1 ENHRY, CDR2 SYGVKD. The CDR3 covers 16 residues. CDR3 DNA sequence: TGTGCCATCAGTGAGTCCGGGACTAGCGGGAGGAGGTCGCAGTTCTTC. This gives the protein CAISESGTSGRRSQFF.

The rearrangement joins TRBV6-6 to TRBJ2-7, with TRBD1 matching over 9 bases. The CDR3 loop spans 14 amino acids. Germline CDR1 and CDR2: MNHNY and SVGAGI (reference sequence). The V segment lost 8 bases and the J segment 4 bases; nucleotides outside the gene matches: 9. The chain's CDR3 is CASRRDRVIYEQYF. The DNA of the CDR3 is TGTGCCAGCCGACGGGACAGGGTAATATACGAGCAGTACTTC.

The CDR3 region has the DNA TGTGCCAGCAGTGCTTACACCATATATTTT. Its protein product is CASSAYTIYF. The V gene is TRBV6-1, the J gene TRBJ1-3; D gene ambiguous. V gave up 4 bases and J gave up 8 bases, with 3 bases separating them. CDR1 and CDR2 from the germline V gene are MNHNS and SASEGT. This CDR3 has 10 residues.

The chain recombines TRBV11-2 with TRBJ2-5; 12 bases are shared with TRBD2. The CDR3 is 15 residues long. From germline, CDR1 is SGHAT and CDR2 FQNNGV. Trimming took 5 bases from V and 3 from J; bases not matched to a gene: 4. The CDR3 nucleotides read TGTGCCAGCAGCCGCAGACTAGCGGGAGAAGAGACCCAGTACTTC. Encoded protein: CASSRRLAGEETQYF.

This rearrangement joins TRBV7-2 to TRBJ2-3; D may match TRBD1 or TRBD2 (5 bases each). The CDR3 extends over 13 amino acids. Between the trimmed V and J ends, which lost 4 bases and 6 bases, there was a span of 11 bases. From germline, CDR1 is SGHTA and CDR2 FQGNSA. The CDR3 sequence: CASSSLDSDTQYF. The CDR3 bases are TGTGCCAGCAGCTCACTAGACAGCGATACGCAGTATTTT.

The CDR3 DNA follows: TGCAGCGTTGGGGGACTAGCGGGATCCTACAATGAGCAGTTCTTC. Its translation is CSVGGLAGSYNEQFF. J is TRBJ2-1 and V is TRBV29-1, with TRBD2 matching 13 bases. Germline-derived CDR1 and CDR2 are SQVTM and ANQGSEA. With V trimmed by 4 bases and J by 1 base, 1 base remained unmatched. The CDR3 covers 15 residues.

The V call is TRBV2, the J call TRBJ2-7, with 8 bases matching TRBD2. The CDR3 has 13 residues. Germline V gene sequence: CDR1 SNHLY, CDR2 FYNNEI. With V trimmed by 6 bases and J by 6 bases, 7 bases remained unmatched. In DNA, the CDR3 is TGTGCCAGCAGGCCCCAAGCGGGAGCCGAGCAGTACTTC. It codes for CASRPQAGAEQYF.

There are many counts of this clone. The genes are TRBV4-2 and TRBJ2-5; 7 bases match TRBD2. The CDR3 has 14 residues. Germline V CDR1 and CDR2: LGHNA, YNFKEQ. V lost 4 bases to trimming and J lost 1 base; unmatched junction nucleotides: 3. The CDR3 DNA follows: TGTGCCAGCAGCCCCGGGGGGACCCAAGAGACCCAGTACTTC. It yields the protein CASSPGGTQETQYF.

There are a few counts of this clone. This chain uses TRBV14 with TRBJ1-1, with no clear D. The V end lost 0 bases, the J end lost 11 bases, and 16 bases lay between the germline ends. The CDR3 runs 14 residues. Germline CDR1 reads SGHDN; CDR2 reads FVKESK. CDR3: CASSQDIGLSEAFF. The CDR3 bases are TGTGCCAGCAGCCAAGATATCGGCCTATCCGAGGCTTTCTTT.

This clone was seen only a few times. The chain recombines TRBV2 with TRBJ1-1; D uncertain. V lost 7 bases to trimming and J lost 1 base, with 10 bases between them. CDR1 SNHLY and CDR2 FYNNEI come from the germline V gene. This CDR3 comprises 13 residues. CDR3 coding DNA: TGTGCCAGCAAGGCCACCAGGAACACTGAAGCTTTCTTT. Translating it yields CASKATRNTEAFF.

Details on this clone: At the DNA level, this CDR3 is encoded by other sequences in the same sample as well. The chain employs TRBV25-1 and TRBJ2-1, with 8 bases that match TRBD1. CDR3 length: 16 amino acids. V was clipped by 3 bases and J by 0 bases; unmatched bases: 4. Per germline, CDR1 MGHDK and CDR2 SYGVNS. Written as DNA, the CDR3 is TGTGCCAGCAGTGAGGACAGGGCCTCCTCCTACAATGAGCAGTTCTTC. It translates to CASSEDRASSYNEQFF.

The chain combines TRBV11-2 with TRBJ1-2, with TRBD1 matching 10 bases. The V and J ends lost 10 bases and 5 bases, in that order; junction bases with no gene match: 4. The germline gives CDR1 SGHAT, CDR2 FQNNGV. The CDR3 is 12 residues long. The CDR3 DNA reads as TGTGCCACACGACAGGGGGCGTATGGCTACACCTTC. Translated, it gives CATRQGAYGYTF.

This chain connects TRBV19 to TRBJ2-1; no clear D gene. The germline V gene has CDR1 LNHDA and CDR2 SQIVND (reference sequence). The CDR3 totals 15 residues. The V and J ends lost 4 bases and 3 bases respectively, with 13 bases between them. The CDR3 region has the DNA TGTGCCAGTAGTAAGAGTCAGACGGACTACAATGAGCAGTTCTTC. Its protein is CASSKSQTDYNEQFF.

The chain links TRBV5-5 to TRBJ1-4; D is undetermined. The germline V gene encodes CDR1 SGHKS and CDR2 YYEKEE (reference sequence). With 0 bases removed from V and 0 bases from J, the gap between germline ends came to 3 bases. The CDR3 loop spans 14 amino acids. CDR3 sequence reads: CASSLGTTNEKLFF. The CDR3 DNA reads as TGTGCCAGCAGCTTGGGAACAACTAATGAAAAACTGTTTTTT. Full variable domain (rest looked up from reference TRBV5-5 and TRBJ1-4): DAGVTQSPTHLIKTRGQQVTLRCSPISGHKSVSWYQQVLGQGPQFIFQYYEKEERGRGNFPDRFSARQFPNYSSELNVNALLLGDSALYLCASSLGTTNEKLFFGSGTQLSVL.

CDR3 loop: CASRHTRGDEQFF. CDR3 nucleotide sequence: TGTGCCAGTAGACACACGAGGGGGGATGAGCAGTTCTTC. The chain links TRBV19 to TRBJ2-1; perhaps D is TRBD1 or TRBD2 (6 bases each). CDR3 length: 13 amino acids. V was shortened by 6 bases and J by 8 bases, with 14 bases between the two germline ends. Germline CDR1 LNHDA, CDR2 SQIVND (reference sequence).

J is TRBJ1-1 and V is TRBV5-4, with D perhaps matching TRBD1 (6 bases). From germline, CDR1 is SGHNT and CDR2 YYREEE (reference sequence). This CDR3 spans 16 amino acids. Trimming left V 3 bases short and J 0 bases short, with 15 bases between. The DNA of the CDR3 is TGTGCCAGCAGCTCCGGCGGGACAACGATGAACACTGAAGCTTTCTTT. It specifies CASSSGGTTMNTEAFF.

This sequence joins TRBV5-1 and TRBJ2-3; TRBD2 aligns across 7 bases. J was trimmed by 1 base and V by 0 bases; bases with no gene match: 8. There are 17 residues in the CDR3. Germline-derived CDR1 and CDR2 are SGHRS and YFSETQ. CDR3 nucleotides: TGCGCCAGCAGCTTGGCGGCCGGGGCGGGGGGCACAGATACGCAGTATTTT. This translates into CASSLAAGAGGTDTQYF.

This clone was detected a few times. The chain is built from TRBV28 and TRBJ2-2, with D unclear. Trimming took 5 bases from V and 1 from J, leaving 8 bases between them. Germline V lookup: CDR1 MDHEN, CDR2 SYDVKM. The CDR3 is made up of 14 amino acids. The CDR3 nucleotides are TGTGCCAGCAGTCCATTCGGGAACACCGGGGAGCTGTTTTTT. The encoded protein is CASSPFGNTGELFF.

V usage is TRBV5-1 and J usage is TRBJ2-2; D not resolved. V was shortened by 3 bases and J by 0 bases, with 6 bases between the two germline ends. CDR3 length: 14 amino acids. The germline V gene encodes CDR1 SGHRS and CDR2 YFSETQ. CDR3 DNA sequence: TGCGCCAGCAGCTCCGGGTCGAACACCGGGGAGCTGTTTTTT. This encodes CASSSGSNTGELFF.

This rearrangement joins TRBV14 to TRBJ1-2, with D unresolved. Germline assignment: CDR1 SGHDN and CDR2 FVKESK. There are 15 residues in the CDR3. The V end lost 0 bases, the J end lost 4 bases, and 12 bases lay between the germline ends. The CDR3 loop reads CASSQDYRNFYGYTF. For the CDR3, the DNA is TGTGCCAGCAGCCAAGATTACAGAAACTTCTATGGCTACACCTTC.

This sequence joins TRBV9 and TRBJ2-1, with TRBD2 identical over 11 bases. There are 16 residues in the CDR3. V shed 4 bases, J shed 0 bases, and the junction held 3 bases outside the gene matches. The germline CDR1 and CDR2 sequences are SGDLS and YYNGEE. CDR3 coding DNA: TGTGCCAGCAGCCTAGCGGGGGGAAACTCCTACAATGAGCAGTTCTTC. This translates into CASSLAGGNSYNEQFF.

The chain has TRBV5-4 and TRBJ2-1; D is tentatively TRBD1 or TRBD2 (7 bases each). Between the trimmed V and J ends, which lost 1 base and 0 bases, there was a span of 11 bases. Germline assignment: CDR1 SGHNT and CDR2 YYREEE (reference sequence). The CDR3 has 16 residues. This CDR3 reads CASSLKRDSSYNEQFF. The DNA for the CDR3 is TGTGCCAGCAGCTTGAAGCGGGACAGCTCCTACAATGAGCAGTTCTTC.